A single sample is the source of the 16 T cell receptor beta chains below, sequenced in a study of PD-L1 blockade in urothelial cancer. Here immunoSEQ multiplex PCR was the method, and the copy in TCRdb shows in-frame clones only, minus some. The sample has 20,000 to 30,000 clones, roughly 89% seen once. The sample was PBMCs, taken around atezolizumab (anti-PD-L1) treatment. These TCRs come from a man aged 50 or older with urothelial cancer.

This clone appeared a single time. This sequence joins TRBV19 and TRBJ2-7; 11 nucleotides match TRBD2. The trim removed 5 bases at V and 6 bases at J, leaving 3 bases unmatched. The CDR3 consists of 13 residues. Germline V gives CDR1 LNHDA, CDR2 SQIVND (reference sequence). Here the CDR3 DNA reads TGTGCCAGTAGTCGGGGGACTAGCGGCGAGCAGTACTTC. This gives the protein CASSRGTSGEQYF. Variable domain in full (rest from reference TRBV19 and TRBJ2-7): DGGITQSPKYLFRKEGQNVTLSCEQNLNHDAMYWYRQDPGQGLRLIYYSQIVNDFQKGDIAEGYSVSREKKESFPLTVTSAQKNPTAFYLCASSRGTSGEQYFGPGTRLTVT.

The chain joins TRBV11-3 to TRBJ2-2, with D possibly matching TRBD2 (6 bases). The germline V and J ends were trimmed by 5 bases and 5 bases, with 15 bases remaining between them. CDR3 size: 15 residues. Looked up from germline, CDR1 is SGHNT and CDR2 is YENEEA. CDR3 coding DNA: TGTGCCAGCAGCCGGGTCCTCGGAGGGACCGGGGAGCTGTTTTTT. Amino acid sequence: CASSRVLGGTGELFF.

This chain uses TRBV11-3 with TRBJ2-3; no clear D gene. CDR1 is SGHNT, CDR2 YENEEA, per germline. The germline V and J ends were trimmed by 3 bases and 2 bases, with 9 bases remaining between them. This CDR3 has 14 residues. This CDR3 reads CASSFGGPTDTQYF. The CDR3 DNA reads as TGTGCCAGCAGCTTTGGCGGTCCCACAGATACGCAGTATTTT. Based on the CDR3 plus reference TRBV11-3 and TRBJ2-3, the full variable domain is EAGVVQSPRYKIIEKKQPVAFWCNPISGHNTLYWYLQNLGQGPELLIRYENEEAVDDSQLPKDRFSAERLKGVDSTLKIQPAELGDSAVYLCASSFGGPTDTQYFGPGTRLTVL.

This rearrangement joins TRBV7-2 to TRBJ1-5; D gene unclear. The germline V gene has CDR1 SGHTA and CDR2 FQGNSA. There are 15 residues in the CDR3. The V and J ends lost 3 bases and 2 bases respectively, with 11 bases between them. In DNA, the CDR3 is TGTGCCAGCAGCTTGAGCGGTCACGGCAATCAGCCCCAGCATTTT. Its translation is CASSLSGHGNQPQHF.

The J gene is TRBJ2-5, the V gene TRBV5-1; possibly TRBD2 for D (5 bases). Germline V gives CDR1 SGHRS, CDR2 YFSETQ. This CDR3 has 14 amino acids. The V gene lost 6 bases and the J gene lost 5 bases, with 17 bases spanning the gap. The CDR3, as DNA: TGCGCCAGCAATGAGGGCCTTCCCGGGGAGACCCAGTACTTC. Its translation: CASNEGLPGETQYF. Using reference TRBV5-1 and TRBJ2-5 for the parts outside the CDR3, the full variable domain is KAGVTQTPRYLIKTRGQQVTLSCSPISGHRSVSWYQQTPGQGLQFLFEYFSETQRNKGNFPGRFSGRQFSNSRSEMNVSTLELGDSALYLCASNEGLPGETQYFGPGTRLLVL.

The rearrangement uses TRBV4-3 and TRBJ2-1, with 11 bases aligning to TRBD2. This CDR3 is built from 15 residues. The germline V gene has CDR1 LGHNA and CDR2 YSLEER. The V gene end was trimmed by 4 bases and the J gene end by 3 bases; junction bases not matched to a gene: 2. The CDR3 protein is CASSLGLADYNEQFF. The CDR3 coding sequence is TGCGCCAGCAGCCTGGGACTAGCGGACTACAATGAGCAGTTCTTC.

A remark on this clone: The junction does not match germline at one end; this may be a read error. The V gene is TRBV28, the J gene TRBJ2-3, with 7 bases aligning to TRBD1. The CDR3 spans 15 residues. Germline CDR1 is MDHEN and CDR2 is SYDVKM. The CDR3 is CANSKGAIETDTQYF. CDR3 DNA: TGTGCCAACAGTAAGGGGGCAATCGAGACAGATACGCAGTATTTT.

This chain connects TRBV30 to TRBJ1-2, with unresolved D. The CDR3 runs to 12 residues. The germline V gene encodes CDR1 GTSNPN and CDR2 SVGIG (reference sequence). The V and J ends lost 0 bases and 9 bases respectively, with 11 bases between them. CDR3 nucleotide sequence: TGTGCCTGGAGTGTACGTGAGAGGAGCTACACCTTC. As protein: CAWSVRERSYTF.

The V gene is TRBV10-3, the J gene TRBJ2-7, with D possibly matching TRBD2 (6 bases). The CDR3 spans 13 residues. Germline V gene lookup returns CDR1 ENHRY and CDR2 SYGVKD. V was cut by 5 bases and J by 2 bases, with 10 bases left in between. The CDR3 DNA reads TGTGCCATCAGTCCGGGACTCCCCTACGAGCAGTACTTC. Encoded protein: CAISPGLPYEQYF.

The chain combines TRBV5-4 with TRBJ2-3; D gene uncertain. Trimming stripped 4 bases from V and 2 bases from J, with 5 bases between. CDR1 is SGHNT and CDR2 is YYREEE in the germline V gene (reference sequence). CDR3 length equals 12 residues. The CDR3 DNA is TGTGCCAGCAGCCTCCTCACAGATACGCAGTATTTT. It is translated as CASSLLTDTQYF.

The rearrangement links TRBV9 to TRBJ2-1; TRBD1 might be the D (6 bases). CDR1 and CDR2 from the germline V gene are SGDLS and YYNGEE. The CDR3 contains 13 residues. V was clipped by 0 bases and J by 5 bases, with 6 bases between them. CDR3 protein: CASSVGTDNEQFF. CDR3 in DNA: TGTGCCAGCAGCGTAGGGACAGACAATGAGCAGTTCTTC.

V gene TRBV12-5 combines with J gene TRBJ1-2, with TRBD1 as a possible D gene (6 bases). Trimming pared 3 bases from V and 4 bases from J, leaving 6 bases between. CDR1 and CDR2 from the germline V gene are LGHNT and FRNRAP. This CDR3 is built from 12 residues. CDR3 sequence: CASGLGGYGYTF. The CDR3 DNA sequence: TGTGCTAGTGGTTTAGGGGGCTATGGCTACACCTTC. The full variable domain, in which reference TRBV12-5 and TRBJ1-2 provide the parts outside the CDR3, is DARVTQTPRHKVTEMGQEVTMRCQPILGHNTVFWYRQTMMQGLELLAYFRNRAPLDDSGMPKDRFSAEMPDATLATLKIQPSEPRDSAVYFCASGLGGYGYTFGSGTRLTVV.

The chain carries TRBV27 and TRBJ2-5, with D possibly matching TRBD1 (5 bases). The CDR3 is made up of 11 amino acids. Germline V gene lookup returns CDR1 MNHEY and CDR2 SMNVEV (reference sequence). The V gene lost 5 bases and the J gene lost 9 bases, with 10 bases spanning the gap. CDR3 in amino acids: CASSTEGAQYF. In DNA form, the CDR3 reads TGTGCCAGCAGTACCGAAGGGGCCCAGTACTTC.

As concerns this clone: An end of the junction does not agree with germline; a read error may underlie this. This CDR3 is also generated by other DNA sequences in the sample. The chain joins TRBV5-6 to TRBJ2-3, with TRBD1 matching over 7 bases. This CDR3 is built from 16 residues. Looked up from germline, CDR1 is SGHDT and CDR2 is YYEEEE. CDR3: CASSTPGQPSTDTQYF. Written as DNA, the CDR3 is TGTGCTAGCAGCACCCCGGGACAGCCAAGCACAGATACGCAGTATTTT. Supplemented by reference TRBV5-6 and TRBJ2-3, the full variable domain reads DAGVTQSPTHLIKTRGQQVTLRCSPKSGHDTVSWYQQALGQGPQFIFQYYEEEERQRGNFPDRFSGHQFPNYSSELNVNALLLGDSALYLCASSTPGQPSTDTQYFGPGTRLTVL.

This clone came up once. A junction boundary mismatches the germline segment, possibly from a read error. The chain is built from TRBV5-6 and TRBJ1-2, with D unclear. The germline V gene encodes CDR1 SGHDT and CDR2 YYEEEE. The CDR3 spans 16 residues. The CDR3 sequence: CASSLPRQVSHYRYTF. The DNA of the CDR3 is TGTGCCAGCAGCTTGCCACGTCAAGTTTCCCACTATCGCTACACCTTC.

The chain recombines TRBV11-2 with TRBJ2-2, with D possibly TRBD1 on 6 matching bases. Germline loops: CDR1 SGHAT, CDR2 FQNNGV. V lost 6 bases to trimming and J lost 1 base, with 12 bases between them. The CDR3 totals 15 residues. CDR3: CASSTGTRNTGELFF. Written as DNA, the CDR3 is TGTGCCAGCAGTACCGGGACAAGGAACACCGGGGAGCTGTTTTTT.